This is a list of T cell receptor beta chains from one sample in a study of memory CD4+ T cells and cytomegalovirus serostatus. Produced via immunoSEQ multiplex PCR; TCRdb's table is partial and in-frame only. The repertoire consists of roughly 60,000 clones, with approximately 78% occurring once and the leading ten covering roughly 1%. Sequenced sample: memory CD4+ T cells from blood. The receptors shown here come from an adult in good health and CMV-seronegative. The CDR3 runs from the conserved cysteine through the conserved F or W. The D gene is left open where the match is weak. Clone size is shown for a subset of rows, as once, few, many or a class of expanded clone.

cdr3_nt cdr3_aa d_call j_call clone_size v_call
TGTGCTAGTGGACCGGATAGGACGGGACTCATCATATTCTCTAGCGGCTACACCTTC CASGPDRTGLIIFSSGYTF NA TRBJ1-2 few TRBV12-5
TGTGCCAGCAGTTCCCTCCGGGGGGCGTTTCGGGACGAGCAGTACTTC CASSSLRGAFRDEQYF NA TRBJ2-7 NA TRBV6-6
TGTGCCAGCAGCCCCTGGGGGGTAGCGGGGGGCCAAGAGACCCAGTACTTC CASSPWGVAGGQETQYF TRBD2 TRBJ2-5 NA TRBV7-3
TGTGCCAGCACCTACAGGGCGGGTAATGAAAAACTGTTTTTT CASTYRAGNEKLFF NA TRBJ1-4 NA TRBV2
TGCAGCGTTTCTTACGGGAGGTCTTATGGCTACACCTTC CSVSYGRSYGYTF NA TRBJ1-2 NA TRBV29-1
TGTGCCAGCAGCTTAGATCCGGGACAGGCCTACGAGCAGTACTTC CASSLDPGQAYEQYF TRBD1 TRBJ2-7 NA TRBV5-4
TGTGCCAGCAGCTTATCACTGGAACGGAACACTGAAGCTTTCTTT CASSLSLERNTEAFF NA TRBJ1-1 NA TRBV7-2
TGTGCCAGCAGTGAGAGGACAGGGGACACTGAAGCTTTCTTT CASSERTGDTEAFF TRBD1 TRBJ1-1 NA TRBV6-1
TGTGCCAGCAGCAAAGGTCAGGCCCACGAGCAGTACTTC CASSKGQAHEQYF NA TRBJ2-7 NA TRBV21-1
TGCGCCAGCAGACTTGGACTAGCGGGAGGTAATACCGGGGAGCTGTTTTTT CASRLGLAGGNTGELFF TRBD2 TRBJ2-2 NA TRBV5-1
TGTGCCAGCTCCTGGGGCACTGAAGCTTTCTTT CASSWGTEAFF NA TRBJ1-1 once TRBV6-1
TGCGCCAGCTTGGAAAGGGAAAGAGGCGGGGAGCTGTTTTTT CASLERERGGELFF NA TRBJ2-2 NA TRBV5-1
TGCGCCAGCGGACAGGGGTCGGCGGGAACAGAGACCCAGTACTTC CASGQGSAGTETQYF TRBD1 TRBJ2-5 NA TRBV5-1